Listed here is a single T cell receptor beta chain. The data were taken from a study of blood T cell repertoires in COVID-19. Study as a whole: Samples of COVID-19 (acute and convalescent) were obtained from the United States, Italy and Spain.

The method was immunoSEQ multiplex PCR; TCRdb's version includes in-frame clones alone and lacks a portion of them. The sample lists about 170,000 clones; around 86% were seen once. Germline V CDR1 and CDR2: MNHEY, SMNVEV (reference sequence). Trimming took 2 bases from V and 3 from J, leaving 8 bases between them. The CDR3 loop spans 15 amino acids. The receptor's source is a man aged 70 or older with acute or convalescent COVID-19. The chain employs TRBV27 and TRBJ2-6, with D possibly matching TRBD1 (5 bases). Sequencing used peripheral blood. The chain's CDR3 is CASSLIGVGANVLTF. The DNA of the CDR3 is TGTGCCAGCAGTTTAATAGGGGTTGGGGCCAACGTCCTGACTTTC.